This passage covers 8 T cell receptor beta chains from one sample sequenced in a study of T cell repertoires in cytomegalovirus infection. TCRdb re-derived calls from the reads in MiXCR, one entry per CDR3 protein. The table has 680,000 or so distinct CDR3 sequences, 35% to 45% seen once. Input material: PBMCs. These receptors were taken from a human donor in good health (CMV status not recorded). Some clones in this sample may be carry-over from other donors' samples.

J is TRBJ1-1 and V is TRBV5-5; no reliable D call. V shed 4 bases and J shed 1 base, with 11 bases lying between them. Germline-derived CDR1 and CDR2 are SGHKS and YYEKEE (reference sequence). This CDR3 is built from 14 residues. CDR3 bases: TGTGCCAGCAGCCGCGGGCCAAAGAACACTGAAGCTTTCTTT. Translation: CASSRGPKNTEAFF.

This clonotype was found a few times. The chain carries TRBV27 and TRBJ2-7; D is undetermined. This CDR3 has 13 amino acids. Trimming shortened V by 3 bases and J by 8 bases, and 14 bases separated the two germline ends. CDR1 MNHEY and CDR2 SMNVEV come from the germline V gene (reference sequence). CDR3 nucleotides: TGTGCCAGCAGTTTTGGCCTCAGATCGAAGCAGTACTTC. Translated: CASSFGLRSKQYF.

In this sample, this clonotype turned up a few times. The chain uses TRBV6-1 and TRBJ2-3, with a tentative D call TRBD2 (6 bases). This CDR3 spans 14 amino acids. V lost 1 base and J 6 bases, leaving 11 bases between the germline ends. The germline V gene has CDR1 MNHNS and CDR2 SASEGT. The CDR3 region has the DNA TGTGCCAGCAGTGAAGGCCTAGGAGGGGATACGCAGTATTTT. Encoded protein: CASSEGLGGDTQYF.

This chain links TRBV14 with TRBJ2-2; D might be TRBD1 (6 bases). The CDR3 is made up of 17 amino acids. Germline CDR1 reads SGHDN; CDR2 reads FVKESK. V was cut by 6 bases and J by 6 bases, with 23 bases left in between. The CDR3 DNA follows: TGTGCCAGCAGGCCTAGTCCAACAGGGTCGGTGCCCGGGGAGCTGTTTTTT. Amino acid sequence: CASRPSPTGSVPGELFF.

This clonotype was picked up many times. The chain combines TRBV7-8 with TRBJ1-2, with D uncertain. Germline loops: CDR1 SGHVS, CDR2 FQNEAQ. With 1 base removed from V and 7 bases from J, the gap between germline ends came to 13 bases. The CDR3 consists of 14 residues. The CDR3: CASSLVVGDSGYTF. CDR3 in DNA: TGTGCCAGCAGCTTAGTAGTTGGGGATTCTGGCTACACCTTC. The full variable domain, completed using reference TRBV7-8 and TRBJ1-2, is GAGVSQSPRYKVAKRGQDVALRCDPISGHVSLFWYQQALGQGPEFLTYFQNEAQLDKSGLPSDRFFAERPEGSVSTLKIQRTQQEDSAVYLCASSLVVGDSGYTFGSGTRLTVV.

The genes are TRBV10-3 and TRBJ2-7; D is unresolved. The CDR3 is 11 amino acids. From germline, CDR1 is ENHRY and CDR2 SYGVKD. Trimming stripped 0 bases from V and 6 bases from J, with 3 bases between. CDR3 sequence reads: CAISESSEQYF. CDR3 DNA sequence: TGTGCCATCAGTGAGTCAAGCGAGCAGTACTTC.

This clonotype was counted between two and nine times. V is TRBV5-4 and J is TRBJ2-2; TRBD1 agrees at 10 bases. The CDR3 runs 16 residues. The germline gives CDR1 SGHNT, CDR2 YYREEE (reference sequence). The J segment lost 3 bases and the V segment lost 3 bases, leaving 5 bases of the junction unmatched. The CDR3 sequence: CASSSRTGGDTGELFF. The CDR3 nucleotides read TGTGCCAGCAGCTCCAGGACAGGGGGGGACACCGGGGAGCTGTTTTTT.

The J gene is TRBJ1-1, the V gene TRBV19; no firm D call. This CDR3 spans 15 amino acids. V lost 1 base and J 1 base, leaving 10 bases between the germline ends. Looked up from germline, CDR1 is LNHDA and CDR2 is SQIVND (reference sequence). The CDR3 region is CASSIGARTNTEAFF. CDR3 in DNA: TGTGCCAGTAGTATAGGTGCACGGACGAACACTGAAGCTTTCTTT. Using reference TRBV19 and TRBJ1-1 for the parts outside the CDR3, the full variable domain is DGGITQSPKYLFRKEGQNVTLSCEQNLNHDAMYWYRQDPGQGLRLIYYSQIVNDFQKGDIAEGYSVSREKKESFPLTVTSAQKNPTAFYLCASSIGARTNTEAFFGQGTRLTVV.